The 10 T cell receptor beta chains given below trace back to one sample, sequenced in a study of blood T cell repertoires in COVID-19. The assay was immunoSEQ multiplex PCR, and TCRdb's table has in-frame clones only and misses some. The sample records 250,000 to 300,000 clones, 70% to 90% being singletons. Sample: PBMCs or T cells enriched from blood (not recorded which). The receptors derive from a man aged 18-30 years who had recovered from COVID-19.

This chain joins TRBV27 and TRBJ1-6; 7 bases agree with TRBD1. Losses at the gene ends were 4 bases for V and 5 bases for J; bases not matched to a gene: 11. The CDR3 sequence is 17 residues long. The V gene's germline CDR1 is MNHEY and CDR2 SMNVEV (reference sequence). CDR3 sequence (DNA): TGTGCCAGCAGTTCGCCCCTCCGGGACAGACATAATTCACCCCTCCACTTT. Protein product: CASSSPLRDRHNSPLHF.

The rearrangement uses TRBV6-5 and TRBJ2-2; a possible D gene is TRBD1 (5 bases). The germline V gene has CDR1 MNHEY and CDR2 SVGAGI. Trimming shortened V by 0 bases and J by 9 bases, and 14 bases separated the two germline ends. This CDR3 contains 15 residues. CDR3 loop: CASSYSPQGLRELFF. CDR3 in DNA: TGTGCCAGCAGTTACTCTCCCCAGGGCCTAAGGGAGCTGTTTTTT.

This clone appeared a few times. CDR3 loop: CASSYLLGTEAFF. The CDR3 DNA sequence: TGTGCCAGCAGTTATCTACTCGGCACTGAAGCTTTCTTT. The chain is built from TRBV27 and TRBJ1-1; D gene unclear. Per germline, CDR1 MNHEY and CDR2 SMNVEV (reference sequence). There are 13 residues in the CDR3. V gave up 4 bases and J gave up 4 bases, with 10 bases separating them.

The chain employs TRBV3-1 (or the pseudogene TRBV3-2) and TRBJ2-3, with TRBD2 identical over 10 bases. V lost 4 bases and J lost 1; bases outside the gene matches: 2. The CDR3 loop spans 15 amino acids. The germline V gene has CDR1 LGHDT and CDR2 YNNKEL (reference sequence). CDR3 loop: CASSRAGGGTDTQYF. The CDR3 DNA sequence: TGTGCCAGCAGCCGAGCGGGAGGGGGCACAGATACGCAGTATTTT.

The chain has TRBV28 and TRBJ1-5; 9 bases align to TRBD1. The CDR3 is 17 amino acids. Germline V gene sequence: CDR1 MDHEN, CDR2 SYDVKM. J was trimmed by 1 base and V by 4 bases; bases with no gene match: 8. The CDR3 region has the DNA TGTGCCAGCAGTTCGGTCCGGGACAGGGACAGCAATCAGCCCCAGCATTTT. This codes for CASSSVRDRDSNQPQHF.

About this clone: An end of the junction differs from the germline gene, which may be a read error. In DNA, the CDR3 is TGTACCAGCAGCTTAGCCAGGGGGTACCAAGAGACCCAGTACTTC. Protein sequence: CTSSLARGYQETQYF. V is TRBV11-1 and J is TRBJ2-5, with TRBD1 identical over 7 bases. The CDR3 totals 15 residues. Germline V gene data show CDR1 as SGHAT and CDR2 as FQDESV (reference sequence).

The CDR3 is CASSLRREETQYF. CDR3 sequence (DNA): TGTGCCAGCAGCTTACGGAGGGAAGAGACCCAGTACTTC. V usage is TRBV7-3 and J usage is TRBJ2-5; TRBD2 is a possible D gene (6 bases). The CDR3 runs to 13 residues. Germline values: CDR1 SGHTA, CDR2 FQGTGA. Trimming pared 2 bases from V and 3 bases from J, leaving 7 bases between.

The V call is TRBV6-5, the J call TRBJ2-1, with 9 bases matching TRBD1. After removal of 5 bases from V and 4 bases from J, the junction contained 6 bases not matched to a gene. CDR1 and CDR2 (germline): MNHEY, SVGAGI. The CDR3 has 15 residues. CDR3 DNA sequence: TGTGCCAGCAGTATTACCGGGACAGGGTACAATGAGCAGTTCTTC. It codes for CASSITGTGYNEQFF.

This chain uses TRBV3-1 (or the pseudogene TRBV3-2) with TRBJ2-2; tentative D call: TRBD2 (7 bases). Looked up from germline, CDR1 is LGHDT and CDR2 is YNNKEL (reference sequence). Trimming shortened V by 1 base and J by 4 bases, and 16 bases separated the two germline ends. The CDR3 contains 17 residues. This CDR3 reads CASSQGWGGATTGELFF. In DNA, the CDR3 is TGTGCCAGCAGCCAAGGGTGGGGGGGCGCGACCACCGGGGAGCTGTTTTTT.

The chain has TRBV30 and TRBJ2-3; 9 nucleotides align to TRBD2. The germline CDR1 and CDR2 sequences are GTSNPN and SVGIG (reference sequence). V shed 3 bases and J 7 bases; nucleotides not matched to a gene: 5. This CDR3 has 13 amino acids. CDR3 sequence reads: CAWRNSGGNTQYF. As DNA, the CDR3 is TGTGCCTGGAGGAATAGCGGGGGAAATACGCAGTATTTT.